This TCR beta chain came from a study of blood T cell repertoires in COVID-19. At the level of the study: Sample material is recorded as cDNA or gDNA derived from T cells, B-cell-depleted T cells, or PBMCs.

This CDR3 is built from 16 residues. The ends lost 4 bases at V and 3 bases at J; junction bases unmatched: 3. Germline V gene lookup returns CDR1 SEHNR and CDR2 FQNEAQ (reference sequence). As handled by the study authors: Cell counts per sample came from amplifying reference gene primers. Clones were read by immunoSEQ multiplex PCR, and TCRdb kept only the in-frame ones, dropping some. The DNA was the basis for D and trimming; V, J and clone size are from that table. The sample comprises tens of thousands of clones, roughly 90% of which are singletons, and 5% to 6.5% rests with the top ten. This TCR was recovered from a man older than 75 in a cohort sampled during active COVID-19. Source material: peripheral blood. V is TRBV7-9 and J is TRBJ2-5, with 15 bases aligning to TRBD2. The CDR3 DNA sequence: TGTGCCAGCAGCTCGGGACTAGCGGGGGGTGAAGAGACCCAGTACTTC. Translation gives CASSSGLAGGEETQYF.